This TCR beta chain was recovered during a study of response to subunit inactivated influenza vaccine. TCRdb reprocessed the RT-PCR reads with MiXCR, giving one entry per CDR3 protein. Counted here are about 540,000 distinct CDR3 sequences, roughly 23% occurring once; the ten biggest clones make up 2.8%. This clonotype has just a few counts. Per the germline V gene, CDR1 is SEHNR and CDR2 is FQNEAQ (reference sequence). The CDR3 is 16 amino acids. The junction had 5 bases not matched to a gene; V was cut back by 5 bases and J by 3 bases. Separately, the same data were catalogued under a study of T cells expressing NK-cell markers. That work adds: 5'RACE template switching with UMIs produced the TCR beta cDNA. Of the CD8+ T cell pool in six donors, roughly 1.0-7.0% was accounted for by dominant NKG2C+ clonotypes. Whether expanded NKG2C+ T cell clones were HCMV specific stayed uncertain.

This receptor was taken from a man aged 50-60 years who received an inactivated influenza vaccine. This chain joins TRBV7-9 and TRBJ2-5, with 14 bases identical to TRBD2. The sequencing here drew on CD4+ T cells sorted from PBMCs, taken approximately 13 days after vaccination. CDR3 in DNA: TGTGCCAGCAGCACAGGGACTAGCGGGAGCGAAGAGACCCAGTACTTC. Translated, it gives CASSTGTSGSEETQYF.